Listed below are T cell receptor beta chains from one sample, sequenced in a study of blood T cells in healthy people across ages. TCRdb re-called the 5' RACE reads through MiXCR, storing one row per CDR3 protein. Of some 1,800,000 distinct CDR3 sequences detected, roughly 43% appear once; the ten largest clones hold approximately 22%. The material sequenced was blood. The receptors come from a human donor in good health. CDR3s include the opening cysteine and the closing phenylalanine or tryptophan. Fields, in order: CDR3 protein, V gene, J gene.

CDR3 protein: CASSQGWSSSYEQYF; V gene: TRBV4-3; J gene: TRBJ2-7
CDR3 protein: CASSVDFFNEQFF; V gene: TRBV9; J gene: TRBJ2-1
CDR3 protein: CASAGQGGLLHF; V gene: TRBV7-9; J gene: TRBJ1-6
CDR3 protein: CASSFEGPGLPTTQYF; V gene: TRBV7-7; J gene: NA
CDR3 protein: CASSLGQMAQHF; V gene: TRBV7-9; J gene: TRBJ1-5
CDR3 protein: CASSTTGTAAYEQYF; V gene: TRBV28; J gene: TRBJ2-7
CDR3 protein: CASTGGLFSYEQYF; V gene: TRBV28; J gene: TRBJ2-7
CDR3 protein: CSASRGRPTDTQYF; V gene: TRBV20-1; J gene: TRBJ2-3
CDR3 protein: CSVEGTGGWEETQYF; V gene: TRBV29-1; J gene: TRBJ2-5
CDR3 protein: CASSEGPGQSYGYTF; V gene: TRBV2; J gene: TRBJ1-2
CDR3 protein: CASSFDPPASPLHF; V gene: TRBV12-3/TRBV12-4; J gene: TRBJ1-6
CDR3 protein: CASSPTGGPDLAQYF; V gene: TRBV4-3; J gene: TRBJ2-7
CDR3 protein: CASSEARVRVRDGYTF; V gene: TRBV6-1; J gene: TRBJ1-2
CDR3 protein: CASSEDGQAQGGYTF; V gene: TRBV6-1; J gene: TRBJ1-2
CDR3 protein: CASSPEHPYEQYF; V gene: TRBV12-3/TRBV12-4; J gene: TRBJ2-7
CDR3 protein: CSVDTGVIGEQYF; V gene: TRBV29-1; J gene: TRBJ2-7
CDR3 protein: CASSVGGSSYEQYF; V gene: TRBV9; J gene: TRBJ2-7
CDR3 protein: CSVVGGARPYEQYF; V gene: TRBV29-1; J gene: TRBJ2-7
CDR3 protein: CASSWEMDKGKQYF; V gene: TRBV6-2/TRBV6-3; J gene: TRBJ2-4
CDR3 protein: CSVRLDTQYF; V gene: TRBV29-1; J gene: TRBJ2-3
CDR3 protein: CASSLGGNGNQPQHF; V gene: TRBV11-2; J gene: TRBJ1-5
CDR3 protein: CASSEWDRNTEAFF; V gene: TRBV9; J gene: TRBJ1-1
CDR3 protein: CASSIPPGTDTQYF; V gene: TRBV11-1; J gene: TRBJ2-3
CDR3 protein: CSANSPNYGYTF; V gene: TRBV20-1; J gene: TRBJ1-2
CDR3 protein: CASSYQGNTEAFF; V gene: TRBV6-5; J gene: TRBJ1-1
CDR3 protein: CSASQGTRRGNADTQYF; V gene: TRBV20-1; J gene: TRBJ2-3
CDR3 protein: CASSVSDREVVGQYF; V gene: TRBV9; J gene: TRBJ2-5
CDR3 protein: CSARLPGRLNTEAFF; V gene: TRBV20-1; J gene: TRBJ1-1
CDR3 protein: CASSQRGIRDRLLAGELFF; V gene: TRBV4-2; J gene: TRBJ2-2
CDR3 protein: CATSRSGGASDTQYF; V gene: TRBV15; J gene: TRBJ2-3
CDR3 protein: CASKVNGDTEAFF; V gene: TRBV27; J gene: TRBJ1-1
CDR3 protein: CASSQVSAIGYGYTF; V gene: TRBV4-1; J gene: TRBJ1-2
CDR3 protein: CSAMDLSNQPRHF; V gene: TRBV20-1; J gene: TRBJ1-5
CDR3 protein: CASSQRLDTYGYTF; V gene: TRBV4-3; J gene: TRBJ1-2
CDR3 protein: CSVNWTALFF; V gene: TRBV29-1; J gene: TRBJ1-4
CDR3 protein: CASSDDIQYF; V gene: TRBV2; J gene: TRBJ2-4
CDR3 protein: CASSQGTQRTDTQYF; V gene: TRBV4-2; J gene: TRBJ2-3
CDR3 protein: CASSQVHRAKGMNTEAFF; V gene: TRBV4-3; J gene: TRBJ1-1
CDR3 protein: CSASVGPVETQYF; V gene: TRBV20-1; J gene: TRBJ2-5
CDR3 protein: CASSEQGVNYEQYF; V gene: TRBV2; J gene: TRBJ2-7
CDR3 protein: CASSYVAGGLYGYTF; V gene: TRBV6-5; J gene: TRBJ1-2
CDR3 protein: CASSLGGDPSYNEQFF; V gene: TRBV7-3; J gene: TRBJ2-1
CDR3 protein: CASSPQGASTEAFF; V gene: TRBV12-3/TRBV12-4; J gene: TRBJ1-1
CDR3 protein: CASSSFTFDEQFF; V gene: TRBV11-3; J gene: TRBJ2-1
CDR3 protein: CASSFGDRIYNEQFF; V gene: TRBV12-3/TRBV12-4; J gene: TRBJ2-1
CDR3 protein: CASTPRTTQETQYF; V gene: TRBV3-1; J gene: TRBJ2-5
CDR3 protein: CASSHFRTDEQFF; V gene: TRBV7-2; J gene: TRBJ2-1
CDR3 protein: CASSPLPGQGARGEKLFF; V gene: TRBV7-6; J gene: TRBJ1-4
CDR3 protein: CASSQEGLAGNNEQFF; V gene: TRBV4-1; J gene: TRBJ2-1
CDR3 protein: CASSSQGKASPLHF; V gene: TRBV12-3/TRBV12-4; J gene: TRBJ1-6
CDR3 protein: CASSEQRNIIYF; V gene: TRBV7-2; J gene: TRBJ1-3
CDR3 protein: CASSLLGGTFEQFF; V gene: TRBV5-1; J gene: TRBJ2-1
CDR3 protein: CASSQDKQGYGYTF; V gene: TRBV4-3; J gene: TRBJ1-2
CDR3 protein: CASSLEGYEAFF; V gene: TRBV7-6; J gene: TRBJ1-1
CDR3 protein: CSGGTSGDTQYF; V gene: TRBV29-1; J gene: TRBJ2-3
CDR3 protein: CSARDGAADQETQYF; V gene: TRBV20-1; J gene: TRBJ2-5
CDR3 protein: CASSLGLAGARNTGELFF; V gene: TRBV7-9; J gene: TRBJ2-2
CDR3 protein: CASSLQGALPTGTQYF; V gene: TRBV27; J gene: TRBJ2-5
CDR3 protein: CASSSAGQGTIVGYTF; V gene: TRBV7-9; J gene: TRBJ1-2